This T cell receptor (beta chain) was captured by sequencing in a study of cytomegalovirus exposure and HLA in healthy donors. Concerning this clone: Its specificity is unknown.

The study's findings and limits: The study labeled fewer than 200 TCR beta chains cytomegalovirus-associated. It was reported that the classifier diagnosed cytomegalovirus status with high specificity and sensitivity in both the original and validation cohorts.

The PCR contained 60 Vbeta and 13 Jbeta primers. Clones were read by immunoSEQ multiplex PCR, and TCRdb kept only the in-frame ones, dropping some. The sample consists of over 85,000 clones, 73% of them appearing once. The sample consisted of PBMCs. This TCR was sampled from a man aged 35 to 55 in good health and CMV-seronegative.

CDR3: CASSAGSGGFEQFF. The DNA for the CDR3 is TGTGCCAGCAGTGCAGGGTCAGGGGGCTTTGAGCAGTTCTTC. The rearrangement joins TRBV6-4 to TRBJ2-1, with 8 nucleotides matching TRBD1. The V segment lost 4 bases and the J segment 9 bases; nucleotides outside the gene matches: 8. The CDR3 length is 14 residues. The germline gives CDR1 MRHNA, CDR2 SNTAGT.